The text below deals with one T cell receptor beta chain. This receptor's antigen is unknown. No clone much larger than this one lies a single base away; base qualities are absent. This record comes from a study of blood T cell repertoires in COVID-19 (dated by TCRdb to 2020 to 2021). Background on the whole study: The collaborator samples originated in the United States, Italy and Spain and spanned the acute and convalescent phases of COVID-19. Nearly every sample came with metadata listing a de-identified subject ID, COVID-19 status, age in years and sex. The samples were drawn from the first 160 participants of the ongoing ImmuneRACE study and from under 1,500 subjects provided by 6 global collaborators. The material from the prospective study consisted of cDNA or gDNA derived from T cells, B-cell-depleted T cells, or PBMCs. Where HLA class I and class II types were available, the types were taken from metadata supplied by the sample provider, not from assay-based typing. Subjects who had been exposed to COVID-19, were actively infected with it, or had recovered from it provided the deeply sampled blood TCRbeta repertoires that made up the dataset. The repertoires were made available in a free public database intended to serve as a resource for research on the immune response to SARS-CoV-2.

The CDR3 runs 14 residues from the cysteine to the phenylalanine. Solely the CDR3 DNA is kept, with 42 bases framed from the first base. V loses 2 bases, J loses 8 bases, and the germline ends lie 15 bases apart. In the germline V gene, CDR1 corresponds to MNHEY and CDR2 to SVGAGI. Results the study describes overall, beyond this receptor: How much clinical and demographic metadata was included differed by source and by participant, and the metadata was provided uncurated.

TCRbeta CDR3 regions were amplified from genomic DNA by means of the immunoSEQ Assay, a bias-controlled multiplex PCR. On the authors' methods: Within the assay, amplification of reference gene primers was used to estimate how many nucleated cells each sample contained. To quantify the absolute abundance of each unique TCRbeta CDR3 rearrangement, sequence reads were collapsed and filtered. For each sample, productive Simpson clonality was calculated as the square root of Simpson's diversity index across productive rearrangements. TCRdb holds this immuneACCESS table with in-frame rearrangements only. Some clones are missing; in checked studies, unresolved V genes explain under half, and the rest has no known cause. V and J calls plus clone size are reproduced from that table; the DNA served to infer D and trimming. The sample table contains fewer than 250,000 clones; only one count was recorded for approximately 80% of them. The ten largest clones take up over 3.5% of the sample.

Whole blood was collected in K2EDTA tubes by collaborating institutions according to the institutions' own protocols. For TCRbeta analysis, collaborators shipped samples as frozen whole blood, isolated PBMCs, or DNA extracted from either of those sample types. The sequenced sample was peripheral blood. This receptor was taken from a woman in her sixties or seventies with acute or convalescent COVID-19. The receptor chain draws on TRBV6-5 and TRBJ1-2; the D gene is unclear. The nucleotides are TGTGCCAGCAGTTACGGAAAACTAAGCGGCGGCTACACCTTC. Its protein is CASSYGKLSGGYTF.